These T cell receptor beta chains were read from a single sample in a study of T cells in Graves' hyperthyroidism and ophthalmopathy. Using its own MiXCR run on the multiplex PCR reads, TCRdb lists one record per CDR3 protein. The table lists 130,000 or so distinct CDR3 sequences, approximately 20% of them singletons. Material: blood. The receptors derive from a woman aged 50 to 65 with Graves' hyperthyroidism that later progressed to Graves' ophthalmopathy. Each CDR3 is given with its conserved first and last residue.

V gene | CDR3 protein
TRBV29-1 | CSVEMADSYEQYF
TRBV2 | CASRGRGIDQPQHF
TRBV5-1 | CASSPRVGGGAEAFF
TRBV30 | CAWSRDTAKNIQYF
TRBV6-1 | CASIDTLGGQPQHF
TRBV28 | CASSSGVISGYTF
TRBV29-1 | CSVAIQVGELFF
TRBV28 | CASSRTGSETQYF
TRBV12-3/TRBV12-4 | CASARGQGGNSPLHF
TRBV28 | CATRTRGTGGGEQYF
TRBV30 | CACAGTSGTEAFF
TRBV18 | CASSPPGGRHRSDEQFF
TRBV18 | CASSPVGQTNTEAFF
TRBV6-1 | CASNRQGMSYNEQFF
TRBV19 | CASSMLAGSNNEQFF
TRBV6-1 | CASRPQNTEAFF
TRBV28 | CASKPPPGQGYEKLFF
TRBV20-1 | CSAVEGGGPGYTF
TRBV20-1 | CSARETSGPYEQYF
TRBV12-3/TRBV12-4 | CASSQTGSYGYTF
TRBV20-1 | CSGRQRGLAGGTQYF
TRBV3-1 | CASSQYDREQYF
TRBV6-1 | CASSLTQHF
TRBV20-1 | CSARDRDAEAFF
TRBV5-1 | CASSLGQGFGSPLHF
TRBV6-1 | CASRRGPGSTYEQYF
TRBV30 | CAWSRVLNTEAFF
TRBV20-1 | CSARETGPFYNEQFF
TRBV2 | CASNSGYGYTF
TRBV30 | CAWSLRDRDNQPQHF
TRBV15 | CATSRLVLTGAGELFF
TRBV30 | CAWMGLGTYEQYF
TRBV20-1 | CSARSGTSGAAAEQYF
TRBV11-2 | CASRRLAGDEQYF
TRBV28 | CASTATGTNSYEQYF
TRBV10-3 | CAISKNRDQPQHF
TRBV10-3 | CAISDYSGLGQPQHF
TRBV28 | CASSGLRVEELGQYF
TRBV2 | CASSKGGGLAYEQYF
TRBV7-2 | CASSPPTDLPGNTIYF
TRBV28 | CASSPPPHRGAKGNTIYF
TRBV2 | CASRSRAAGNSYNEQFF
TRBV28 | CASSQVPGAEGWGVEQFF
TRBV4-2 | CASSQSRDSIHEQYF
TRBV28 | CASSPGTSGRAEQYF
TRBV11-2 | CASSFWGPGELFF
TRBV20-1 | CSARDPGGIYGYTF
TRBV27 | CASSSRGYYGYTF
TRBV7-3 | CASSLTREGTGELFF
TRBV18 | CASSPGQGARGQETQYF